This T cell receptor (beta chain) emerged from a study of blood T cell repertoires in COVID-19. Study-wide context: There were acute and convalescent COVID-19 samples, and they came from the United States, Italy and Spain. PBMCs, B-cell-depleted T cells, or T cells provided the cDNA or gDNA that made up the material.

In the original workflow: For nucleated cells, counts were estimated from reference gene primer amplification. Sequencing used immunoSEQ multiplex PCR; TCRdb keeps in-frame clones, though not all of them. V and J calls and clone size are copied from that table; D and trimming were computed from the DNA. The data contain roughly 41,000 clones, about four fifths of them singletons. V dropped 7 bases and J dropped 5; count of bases not matched to a gene: 11. This CDR3 contains 15 residues. CDR1 is SNHLY and CDR2 is FYNNEI in the germline V gene. J is TRBJ1-5 and V is TRBV2, with 7 bases lining up with TRBD1. Sequenced material: peripheral blood. The receptor was derived from a woman older than 75 with acute or convalescent COVID-19. The DNA for the CDR3 is TGTGCCAGCAAAACAGGGGTGGCAGGGTATCAGCCCCAGCATTTT. It is translated as CASKTGVAGYQPQHF.